This T cell receptor (beta chain) comes out of a study of T cell changes during pregnancy in multiple sclerosis. Trimming cost V 4 bases and J 5 bases; bases outside gene matches: 6. CDR1 is SGHRS and CDR2 is YFSETQ in the germline V gene. This CDR3 region has 15 residues. Method: immunoSEQ multiplex PCR; TCRdb's copy keeps in-frame clones and lacks some. The sample carries roughly 25,000 clones, 88% recorded once. The clonotype comes from a female donor in good health, enrolled as a control in a pregnancy study. The chain uses TRBV5-1 and TRBJ1-5; 10 positions match TRBD1. This sample comprised CD4+ T cells from peripheral blood mononuclear cells, obtained in the first trimester of pregnancy. Written as DNA, the CDR3 is TGCGCCAGCAGCAGCGGGACAGGGGTCGATCAGCCCCAGCATTTT. It translates to CASSSGTGVDQPQHF.